This entry concerns a single T cell receptor (beta chain). Unique molecular identifiers were incorporated during preparation of the TCRbeta library. TCRdb reprocessed the PCR reads with MiXCR, giving one entry per CDR3 protein. This table has about 540,000 distinct CDR3 sequences, around 20% appearing once. The data were obtained in a study of T-cell reconstitution after alpha-beta-depleted transplantation in children. The V gene's germline CDR1 is DFQATT and CDR2 SNEGSKA (reference sequence). J was trimmed by 0 bases and V by 0 bases; bases with no gene match: 4. This CDR3 contains 16 residues. The chain links TRBV20-1 to TRBJ2-7, with TRBD2 matching over 11 bases. The clonotype was recovered from a human donor who donated a stem cell graft to a child with acute lymphoblastic leukemia. This specimen consisted of PBMCs from the stem cell graft donor, obtained from the stem cell graft. The CDR3 spells CSARDFGLAGSYEQYF. The DNA of the CDR3 is TGCAGTGCTAGAGATTTTGGACTAGCGGGCTCCTACGAGCAGTACTTC.